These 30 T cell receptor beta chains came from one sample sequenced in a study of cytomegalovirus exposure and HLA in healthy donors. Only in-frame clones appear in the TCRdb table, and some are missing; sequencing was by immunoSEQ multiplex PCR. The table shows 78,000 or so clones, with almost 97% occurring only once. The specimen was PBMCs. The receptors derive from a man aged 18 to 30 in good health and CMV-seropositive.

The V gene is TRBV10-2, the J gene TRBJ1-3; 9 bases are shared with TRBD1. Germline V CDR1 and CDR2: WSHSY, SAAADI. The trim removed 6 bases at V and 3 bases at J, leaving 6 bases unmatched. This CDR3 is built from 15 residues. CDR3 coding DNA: TGCGCCAGCAGGAAGGGACAGGGATATGGAAACACCATATATTTT. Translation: CASRKGQGYGNTIYF.

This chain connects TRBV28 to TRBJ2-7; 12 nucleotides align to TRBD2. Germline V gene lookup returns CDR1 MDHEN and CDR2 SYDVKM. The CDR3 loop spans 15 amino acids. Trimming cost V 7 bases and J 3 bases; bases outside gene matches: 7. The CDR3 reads CASTTPGLAGYEQYF. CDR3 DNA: TGTGCCAGCACCACACCGGGACTAGCGGGCTACGAGCAGTACTTC.

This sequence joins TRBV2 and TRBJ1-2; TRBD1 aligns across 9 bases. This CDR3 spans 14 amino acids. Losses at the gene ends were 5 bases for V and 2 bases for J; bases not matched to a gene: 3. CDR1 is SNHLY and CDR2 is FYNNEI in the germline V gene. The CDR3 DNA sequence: TGTGCCAGCAGTCTGGACAGGGGAAACTATGGCTACACCTTC. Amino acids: CASSLDRGNYGYTF. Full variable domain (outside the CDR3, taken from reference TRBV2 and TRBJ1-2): EPEVTQTPSHQVTQMGQEVILRCVPISNHLYFYWYRQILGQKVEFLVSFYNNEISEKSEIFDDQFSVERPDGSNFTLKIRSTKLEDSAMYFCASSLDRGNYGYTFGSGTRLTVV.

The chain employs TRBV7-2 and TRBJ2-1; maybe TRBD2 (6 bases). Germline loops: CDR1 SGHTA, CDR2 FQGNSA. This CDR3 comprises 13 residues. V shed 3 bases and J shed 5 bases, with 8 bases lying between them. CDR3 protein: CASSLTRDNEQFF. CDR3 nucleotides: TGTGCCAGCAGCTTGACTAGAGACAATGAGCAGTTCTTC.

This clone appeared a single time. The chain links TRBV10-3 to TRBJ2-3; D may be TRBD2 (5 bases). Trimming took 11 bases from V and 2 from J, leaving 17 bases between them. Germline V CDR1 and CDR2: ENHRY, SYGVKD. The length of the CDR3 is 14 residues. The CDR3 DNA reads TGTGCCTTGCGGGCCGCGGGTTTCACAGATACGCAGTATTTT. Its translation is CALRAAGFTDTQYF.

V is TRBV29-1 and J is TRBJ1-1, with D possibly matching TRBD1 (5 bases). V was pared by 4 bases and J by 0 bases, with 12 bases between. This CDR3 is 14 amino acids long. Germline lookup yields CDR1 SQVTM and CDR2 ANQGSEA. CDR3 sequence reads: CSVGRRGMNTEAFF. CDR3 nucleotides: TGCAGCGTTGGGCGTAGGGGAATGAACACTGAAGCTTTCTTT. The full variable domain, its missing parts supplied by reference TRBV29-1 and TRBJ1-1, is SAVISQKPSRDICQRGTSLTIQCQVDSQVTMMFWYRQQPGQSLTLIATANQGSEATYESGFVIDKFPISRPNLTFSTLTVSNMSPEDSSIYLCSVGRRGMNTEAFFGQGTRLTVV.

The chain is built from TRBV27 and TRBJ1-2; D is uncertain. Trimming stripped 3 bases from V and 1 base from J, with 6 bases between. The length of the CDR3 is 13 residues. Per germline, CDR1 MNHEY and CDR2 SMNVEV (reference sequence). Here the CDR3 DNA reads TGTGCCAGCAGTTTGGGCCTTAACTATGGCTACACCTTC. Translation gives CASSLGLNYGYTF.

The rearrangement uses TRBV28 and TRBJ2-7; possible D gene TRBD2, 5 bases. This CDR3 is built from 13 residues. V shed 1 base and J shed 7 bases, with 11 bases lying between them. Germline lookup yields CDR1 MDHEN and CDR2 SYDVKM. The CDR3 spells CASSLSTAVEQYF. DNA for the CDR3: TGTGCCAGCAGTTTATCTACAGCGGTAGAGCAGTACTTC. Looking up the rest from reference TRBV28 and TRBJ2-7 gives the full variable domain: DVKVTQSSRYLVKRTGEKVFLECVQDMDHENMFWYRQDPGLGLRLIYFSYDVKMKEKGDIPEGYSVSREKKERFSLILESASTNQTSMYLCASSLSTAVEQYFGPGTRLTVT.

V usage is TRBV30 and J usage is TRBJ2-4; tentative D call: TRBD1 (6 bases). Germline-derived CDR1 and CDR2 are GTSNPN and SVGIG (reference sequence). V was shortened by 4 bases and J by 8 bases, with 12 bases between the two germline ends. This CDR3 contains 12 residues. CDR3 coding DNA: TGTGCCTGGACTTCGGCAGGGGACATTCAGTACTTC. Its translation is CAWTSAGDIQYF.

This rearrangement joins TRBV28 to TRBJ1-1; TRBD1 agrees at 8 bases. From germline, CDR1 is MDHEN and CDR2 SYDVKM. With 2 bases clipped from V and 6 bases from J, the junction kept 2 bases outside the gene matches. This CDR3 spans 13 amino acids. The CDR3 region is CASSLGTGSEAFF. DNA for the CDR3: TGTGCCAGCAGTTTAGGGACAGGTTCTGAAGCTTTCTTT.

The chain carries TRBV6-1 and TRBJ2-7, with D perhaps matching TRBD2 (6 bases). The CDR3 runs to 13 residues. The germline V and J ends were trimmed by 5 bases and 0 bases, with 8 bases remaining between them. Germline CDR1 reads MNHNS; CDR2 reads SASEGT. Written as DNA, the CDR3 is TGTGCCAGCAGTCGGGAGCGCTCCTACGAGCAGTACTTC. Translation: CASSRERSYEQYF.

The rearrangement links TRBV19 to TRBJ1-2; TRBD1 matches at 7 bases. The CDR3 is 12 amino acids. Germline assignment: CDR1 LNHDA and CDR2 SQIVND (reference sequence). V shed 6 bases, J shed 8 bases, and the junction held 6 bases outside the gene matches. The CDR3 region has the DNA TGTGCCAGTAGCCACGGGACAGAGGGCTACACCTTC. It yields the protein CASSHGTEGYTF.

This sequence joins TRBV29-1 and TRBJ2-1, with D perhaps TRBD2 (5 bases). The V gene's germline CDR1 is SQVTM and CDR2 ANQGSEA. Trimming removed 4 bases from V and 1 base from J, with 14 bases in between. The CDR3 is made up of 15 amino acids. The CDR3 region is CSVAGRDVSYNEQFF. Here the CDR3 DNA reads TGCAGCGTTGCCGGCCGGGATGTATCCTACAATGAGCAGTTCTTC.

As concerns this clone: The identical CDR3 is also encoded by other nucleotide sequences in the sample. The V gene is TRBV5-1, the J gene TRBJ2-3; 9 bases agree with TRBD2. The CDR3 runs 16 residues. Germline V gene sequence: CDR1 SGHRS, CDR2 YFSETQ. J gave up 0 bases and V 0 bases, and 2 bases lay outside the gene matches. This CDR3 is CASSLGLAASTDTQYF. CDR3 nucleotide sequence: TGCGCCAGCAGCTTGGGACTAGCGGCTAGCACAGATACGCAGTATTTT.

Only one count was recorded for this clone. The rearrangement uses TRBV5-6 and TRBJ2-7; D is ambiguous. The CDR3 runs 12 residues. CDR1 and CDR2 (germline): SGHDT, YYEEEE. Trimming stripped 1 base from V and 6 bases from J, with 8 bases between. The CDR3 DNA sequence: TGTGCCAGCAGCTTGTGGGCACGCGAGCAGTACTTC. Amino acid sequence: CASSLWAREQYF.

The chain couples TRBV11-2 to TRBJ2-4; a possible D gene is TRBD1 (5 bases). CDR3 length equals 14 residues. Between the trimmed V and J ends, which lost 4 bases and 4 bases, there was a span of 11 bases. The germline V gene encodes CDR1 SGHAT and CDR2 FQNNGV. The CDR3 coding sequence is TGTGCCAGCAGCTCAGTTAGGACAAAAAACATTCAGTACTTC. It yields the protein CASSSVRTKNIQYF.

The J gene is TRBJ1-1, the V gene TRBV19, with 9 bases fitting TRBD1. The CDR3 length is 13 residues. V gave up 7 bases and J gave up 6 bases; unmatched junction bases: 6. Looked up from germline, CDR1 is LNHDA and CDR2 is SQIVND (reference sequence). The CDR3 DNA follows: TGTGCCAGTACCCGACAGGGGGGGCCTGAAGCTTTCTTT. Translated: CASTRQGGPEAFF. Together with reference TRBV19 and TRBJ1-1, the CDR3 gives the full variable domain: DGGITQSPKYLFRKEGQNVTLSCEQNLNHDAMYWYRQDPGQGLRLIYYSQIVNDFQKGDIAEGYSVSREKKESFPLTVTSAQKNPTAFYLCASTRQGGPEAFFGQGTRLTVV.

The CDR3 protein is CASSQEQGAFGETQYF. The CDR3 DNA sequence: TGTGCCAGCAGCCAAGAACAGGGGGCGTTCGGGGAGACCCAGTACTTC. The chain is built from TRBV4-2 and TRBJ2-5; 9 nucleotides agree with TRBD1. Germline V CDR1 and CDR2: LGHNA, YNFKEQ. This CDR3 comprises 16 residues. V dropped 0 bases and J dropped 5; count of bases not matched to a gene: 7.

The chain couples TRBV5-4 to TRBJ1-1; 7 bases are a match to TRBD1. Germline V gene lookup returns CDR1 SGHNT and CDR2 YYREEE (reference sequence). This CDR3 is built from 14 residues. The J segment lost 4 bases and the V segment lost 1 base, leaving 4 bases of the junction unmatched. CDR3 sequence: CASSLKGGGTEAFF. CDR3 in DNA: TGTGCCAGCAGCTTGAAAGGGGGCGGCACTGAAGCTTTCTTT.

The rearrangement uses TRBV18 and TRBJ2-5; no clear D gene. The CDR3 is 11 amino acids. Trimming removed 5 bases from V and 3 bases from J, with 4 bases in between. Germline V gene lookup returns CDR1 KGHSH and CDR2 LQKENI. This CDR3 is CASSTKETQYF. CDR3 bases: TGTGCCAGCTCAACTAAAGAGACCCAGTACTTC. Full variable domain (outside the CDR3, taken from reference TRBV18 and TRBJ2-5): NAGVMQNPRHLVRRRGQEARLRCSPMKGHSHVYWYRQLPEEGLKFMVYLQKENIIDESGMPKERFSAEFPKEGPSILRIQQVVRGDSAAYFCASSTKETQYFGPGTRLLVL.

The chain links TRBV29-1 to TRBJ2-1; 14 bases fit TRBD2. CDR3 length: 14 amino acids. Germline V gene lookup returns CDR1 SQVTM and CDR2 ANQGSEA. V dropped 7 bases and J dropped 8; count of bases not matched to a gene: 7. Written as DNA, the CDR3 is TGCAGCGCTATGGGACTAGCGGGAGTCCATGAGCAGTTCTTC. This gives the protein CSAMGLAGVHEQFF.

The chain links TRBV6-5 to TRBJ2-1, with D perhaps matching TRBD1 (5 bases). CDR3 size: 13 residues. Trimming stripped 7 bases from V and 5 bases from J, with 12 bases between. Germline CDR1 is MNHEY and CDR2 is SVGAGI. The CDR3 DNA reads TGTGCCAGCATTCAGGGATCCAACAATGAGCAGTTCTTC. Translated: CASIQGSNNEQFF.

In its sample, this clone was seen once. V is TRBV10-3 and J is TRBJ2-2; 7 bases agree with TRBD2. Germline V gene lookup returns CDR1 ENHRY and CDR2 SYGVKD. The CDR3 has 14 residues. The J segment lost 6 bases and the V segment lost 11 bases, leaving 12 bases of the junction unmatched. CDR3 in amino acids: CAGGFQRDAGELFF. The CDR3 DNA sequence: TGTGCCGGGGGGTTTCAGCGGGACGCCGGGGAGCTGTTTTTT.

CDR3 sequence (DNA): TGTGCCAGTAGTGCCCAGGGGACTAGCGGGAGCTTTCTATCCGAGCAGTACTTC. This encodes CASSAQGTSGSFLSEQYF. This chain uses TRBV19 with TRBJ2-7, with 14 bases lining up with TRBD2. Germline V gene lookup returns CDR1 LNHDA and CDR2 SQIVND (reference sequence). This CDR3 has 18 amino acids. V dropped 5 bases and J dropped 6; count of bases not matched to a gene: 15.

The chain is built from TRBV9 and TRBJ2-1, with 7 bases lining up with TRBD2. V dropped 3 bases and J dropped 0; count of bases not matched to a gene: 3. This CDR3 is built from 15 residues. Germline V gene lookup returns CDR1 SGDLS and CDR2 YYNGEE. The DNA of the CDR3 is TGTGCCAGCAGCGGGGGGACTAACTCCTACAATGAGCAGTTCTTC. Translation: CASSGGTNSYNEQFF. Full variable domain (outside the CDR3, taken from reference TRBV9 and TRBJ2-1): DSGVTQTPKHLITATGQRVTLRCSPRSGDLSVYWYQQSLDQGLQFLIQYYNGEERAKGNILERFSAQQFPDLHSELNLSSLELGDSALYFCASSGGTNSYNEQFFGPGTRLTVL.

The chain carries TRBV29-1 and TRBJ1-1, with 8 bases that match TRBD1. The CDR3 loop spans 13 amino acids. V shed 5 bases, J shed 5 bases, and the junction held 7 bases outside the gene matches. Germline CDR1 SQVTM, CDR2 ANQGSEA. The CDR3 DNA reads TGCAGCGTTCGGACAGGGATTGATACTGAAGCTTTCTTT. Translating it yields CSVRTGIDTEAFF.

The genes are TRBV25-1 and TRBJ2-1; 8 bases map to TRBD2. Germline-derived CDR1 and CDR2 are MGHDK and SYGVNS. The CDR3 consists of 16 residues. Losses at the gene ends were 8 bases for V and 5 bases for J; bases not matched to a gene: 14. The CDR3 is CASGLPSGSSHNEQFF. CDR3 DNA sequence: TGTGCCAGCGGGTTACCCAGCGGGAGTTCCCACAATGAGCAGTTCTTC.

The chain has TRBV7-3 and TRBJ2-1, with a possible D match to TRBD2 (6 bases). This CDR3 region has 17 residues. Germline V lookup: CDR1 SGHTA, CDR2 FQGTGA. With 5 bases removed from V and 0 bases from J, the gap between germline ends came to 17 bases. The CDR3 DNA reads TGTGCCAGCAGCCCCGCCTCGGGACTGAGCTCCTACAATGAGCAGTTCTTC. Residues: CASSPASGLSSYNEQFF.

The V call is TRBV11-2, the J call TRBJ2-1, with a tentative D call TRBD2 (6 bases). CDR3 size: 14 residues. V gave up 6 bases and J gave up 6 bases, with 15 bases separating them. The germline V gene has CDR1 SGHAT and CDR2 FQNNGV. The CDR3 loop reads CASSLTSGVNEQFF. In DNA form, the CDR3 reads TGTGCCAGCAGTTTAACCTCGGGGGTCAATGAGCAGTTCTTC.

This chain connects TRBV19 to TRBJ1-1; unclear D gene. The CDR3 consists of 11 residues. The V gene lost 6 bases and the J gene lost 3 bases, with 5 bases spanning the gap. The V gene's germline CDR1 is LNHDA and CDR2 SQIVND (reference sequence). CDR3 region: CASRGDTEAFF. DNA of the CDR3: TGTGCCAGTAGGGGAGACACTGAAGCTTTCTTT. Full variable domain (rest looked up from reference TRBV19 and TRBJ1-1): DGGITQSPKYLFRKEGQNVTLSCEQNLNHDAMYWYRQDPGQGLRLIYYSQIVNDFQKGDIAEGYSVSREKKESFPLTVTSAQKNPTAFYLCASRGDTEAFFGQGTRLTVV.